The clone carrying this TCR beta chain was counted only a few times. This CDR3 has 14 residues. The germline V gene encodes CDR1 SGHNT and CDR2 YENEEA. V lost 2 bases to trimming and J lost 0 bases, with 8 bases between them. Multiple V-beta primers and a C-beta primer amplified TCRB from RNA. MiXCR, applied by TCRdb to the multiplex PCR reads, yields one record per CDR3 protein. The data contain about 9,600 distinct CDR3 sequences, around 64% of them singletons. The data stem from a study of tumor-infiltrating lymphocytes in glioblastoma multiforme. The TCR originated in a male donor with glioblastoma. The sample comprised brain tumor tissue. The J gene is TRBJ2-7, the V gene TRBV11-3; D not resolved. CDR3 region: CASSLFASSYEQYF. The CDR3, as DNA: TGTGCCAGCAGCTTATTCGCGAGCTCCTACGAGCAGTACTTC.